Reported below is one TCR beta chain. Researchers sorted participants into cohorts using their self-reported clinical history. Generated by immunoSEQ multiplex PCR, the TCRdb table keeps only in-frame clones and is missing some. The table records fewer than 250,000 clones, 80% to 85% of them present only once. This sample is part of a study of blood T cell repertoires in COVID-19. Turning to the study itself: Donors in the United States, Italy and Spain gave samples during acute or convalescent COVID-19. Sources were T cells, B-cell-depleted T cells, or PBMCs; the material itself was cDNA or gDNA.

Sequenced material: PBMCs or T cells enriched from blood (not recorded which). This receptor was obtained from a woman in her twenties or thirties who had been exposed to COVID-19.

The CDR3 region has the DNA TGTGCCACCAGCAGAGGGGGCAGACAGCTCTCTGGAAACACCATATATTTT. Its protein product is CATSRGGRQLSGNTIYF. The rearrangement uses TRBV15 and TRBJ1-3; TRBD1 might be the D (5 bases). This CDR3 region has 17 residues. V dropped 1 base and J dropped 0 bases, with 13 bases sitting between them. Germline CDR1 is LNHNV and CDR2 is YYDKDF (reference sequence).